This entry concerns a single T cell receptor (beta chain). The antigen is not known. Libraries were prepared by immunoSEQ multiplex PCR; TCRdb keeps only in-frame clonotypes and omits some of them. Among about 49,000 clones, 86% were seen once, and the ten largest hold 5.9%. This specimen comes from a study of T cell clonotyping in hematopoietic cell transplantation. Study summary: Recipients' pretransplant samples followed cytoreduction. Broader study findings: Higher Inverse Simpson Index values in graft donor and pretransplant recipient predicted broader posttransplant TCR diversity.

Germline V gives CDR1 MNHNS, CDR2 SASEGT. CDR3 length equals 15 residues. The V gene lost 2 bases and the J gene lost 4 bases, with 15 bases spanning the gap. Time point given: recipient sample about 28 days before transplant, after cytoreduction. Recipient blood drawn about 28 days pretransplant and days 30, 100, 180 after. This TCR derives from a man in his 60s with biphenotypic leukemia. Some clones in this sample may be carry-over from other donors' samples. This sequence joins TRBV6-1 and TRBJ2-7, with TRBD1 as a possible D gene (6 bases). Source: peripheral blood mononuclear cells, taken before stem cell transplant. The CDR3 nucleotides read TGTGCCAGCAGTGAATTGGACAGTATCCCATACGAGCAGTACTTC. As protein: CASSELDSIPYEQYF.